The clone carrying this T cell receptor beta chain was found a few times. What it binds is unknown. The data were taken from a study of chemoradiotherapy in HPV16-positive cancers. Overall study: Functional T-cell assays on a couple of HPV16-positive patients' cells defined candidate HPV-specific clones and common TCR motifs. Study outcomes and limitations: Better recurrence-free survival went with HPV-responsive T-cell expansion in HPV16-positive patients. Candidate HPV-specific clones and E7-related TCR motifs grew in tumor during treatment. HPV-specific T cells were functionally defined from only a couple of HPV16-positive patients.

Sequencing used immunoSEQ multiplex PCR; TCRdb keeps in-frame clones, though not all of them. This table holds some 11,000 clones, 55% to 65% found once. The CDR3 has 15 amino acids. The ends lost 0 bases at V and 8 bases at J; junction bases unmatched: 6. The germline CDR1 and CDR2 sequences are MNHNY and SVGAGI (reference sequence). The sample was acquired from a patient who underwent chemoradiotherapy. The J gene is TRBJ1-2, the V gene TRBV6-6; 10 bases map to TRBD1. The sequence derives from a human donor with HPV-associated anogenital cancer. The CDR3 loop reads CASSYSKDRGDGYTF. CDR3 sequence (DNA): TGTGCCAGCAGTTACTCGAAGGACAGGGGGGACGGCTACACCTTC.